This T cell receptor beta chain was sequenced for a study of cytomegalovirus exposure and HLA in healthy donors. Turning to the study itself: Sequencing of 180 million or so T cells in an earlier analysis found 95 million to 120 million unique TCR beta sequences.

The PCR contained 60 Vbeta and 13 Jbeta primers. The protocol was immunoSEQ multiplex PCR, while the TCRdb copy is restricted to in-frame clones and leaves out a portion. Found here are fewer than 200,000 clones, less than 90% of them singletons; the top ten hold around 0.93%. This CDR3 comprises 16 residues. The ends lost 6 bases at V and 1 base at J; junction bases unmatched: 7. Germline V gene sequence: CDR1 SGHVS, CDR2 FQNEAQ. Study-wide findings and caveats: More clonal expansion characterized HLA-associated TCR beta chains than equally common others in a later analysis. Listed as cytomegalovirus-associated were 164 TCR beta chains. Productive status was seen about 87% or about 30% of the time for most TCR beta V segments in an earlier analysis.

Regarding this clone: Its antigen remains unknown.

What was sequenced was PBMCs. V gene TRBV7-8 combines with J gene TRBJ2-5; 11 bases are a match to TRBD2. The TCR comes from a man aged 30-40 years in good health and CMV-seronegative. The CDR3 bases are TGTGCCAGCAGTTTCTCTAGCGGGGGGCTCCAAGAGACCCAGTACTTC. Protein product: CASSFSSGGLQETQYF. Full variable domain (rest looked up from reference TRBV7-8 and TRBJ2-5): GAGVSQSPRYKVAKRGQDVALRCDPISGHVSLFWYQQALGQGPEFLTYFQNEAQLDKSGLPSDRFFAERPEGSVSTLKIQRTQQEDSAVYLCASSFSSGGLQETQYFGPGTRLLVL.